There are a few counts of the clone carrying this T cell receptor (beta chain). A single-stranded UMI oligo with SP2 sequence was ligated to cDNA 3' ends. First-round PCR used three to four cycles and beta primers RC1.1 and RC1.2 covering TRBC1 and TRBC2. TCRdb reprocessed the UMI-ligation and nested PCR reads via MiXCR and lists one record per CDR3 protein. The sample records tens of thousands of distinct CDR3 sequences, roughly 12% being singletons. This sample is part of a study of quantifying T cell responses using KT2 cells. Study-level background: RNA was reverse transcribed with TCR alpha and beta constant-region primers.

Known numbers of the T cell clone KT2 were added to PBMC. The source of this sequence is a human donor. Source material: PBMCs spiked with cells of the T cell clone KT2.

The CDR3, as DNA: TGTGCCAGCAGTGCCTGGACAGGGGTTCTCACTGAAGCTTTCTTT. Residues: CASSAWTGVLTEAFF. V and J are TRBV12-3 or TRBV12-4 and TRBJ1-1, with 9 bases aligning to TRBD1. J was trimmed by 4 bases and V by 5 bases; bases with no gene match: 8. This CDR3 comprises 15 residues.